The 28 T cell receptor beta chains below come from one sample, sequenced in a study of blood T cell repertoires in COVID-19. Libraries were prepared by immunoSEQ multiplex PCR; TCRdb keeps only in-frame clonotypes and omits some of them. The sample records fewer than 400,000 clones, about 87% being singletons. The sequencing sample was made of PBMCs or T cells enriched from blood (not recorded which). These receptors came from a woman aged 18-29 years who had recovered from COVID-19.

The chain carries TRBV27 and TRBJ1-1; unclear D gene. Germline CDR1 is MNHEY and CDR2 is SMNVEV (reference sequence). The CDR3 sequence is 15 residues long. The germline V and J ends were trimmed by 5 bases and 1 base, with 14 bases remaining between them. The CDR3 reads CASSRRGTSNTEAFF. The CDR3, as DNA: TGTGCCAGCAGTCGACGCGGAACATCGAACACTGAAGCTTTCTTT.

The chain employs TRBV7-2 and TRBJ2-1; TRBD2 matches 9 bases. The trim removed 1 base at V and 0 bases at J, leaving 10 bases unmatched. CDR3 length equals 19 residues. The germline gives CDR1 SGHTA, CDR2 FQGNSA. The chain's CDR3 is CASSLVSSMRGGSYNEQFF. The CDR3 DNA is TGTGCCAGCAGCTTAGTGTCTTCTATGCGGGGGGGCTCCTACAATGAGCAGTTCTTC.

The chain couples TRBV4-3 to TRBJ2-1; possible D gene TRBD1, 6 bases. Trimming shortened V by 3 bases and J by 1 base, and 22 bases separated the two germline ends. The germline V gene has CDR1 LGHNA and CDR2 YSLEER. The CDR3 length is 19 residues. For the CDR3, the DNA is TGCGCCAGCAGCCAGACCTCACCTTCTTTTGGACAGTCCTACAATGAGCAGTTCTTC. This sequence encodes CASSQTSPSFGQSYNEQFF.

The chain links TRBV27 to TRBJ2-1; 10 bases match TRBD2. Germline V CDR1 and CDR2: MNHEY, SMNVEV (reference sequence). This CDR3 has 16 amino acids. V shed 0 bases, J shed 9 bases, and the junction held 8 bases outside the gene matches. The CDR3 nucleotides are TGTGCCAGCAGTTTATCGGTACTAGCGGGAAGCTCTGAGCAGTTCTTC. This sequence encodes CASSLSVLAGSSEQFF.

The rearrangement joins TRBV6-5 to TRBJ2-2; D perhaps matches TRBD2 (6 bases). The length of the CDR3 is 15 residues. The V gene lost 7 bases and the J gene lost 6 bases, with 18 bases spanning the gap. From germline, CDR1 is MNHEY and CDR2 SVGAGI. The CDR3 region has the DNA TGTGCCAGCACCCGGGACTTTTTAAACCCCGGGGAGCTGTTTTTT. Translation: CASTRDFLNPGELFF.

The chain recombines TRBV20-1 with TRBJ2-1, with D possibly being TRBD2 (5 bases). The CDR3 spans 13 residues. V shed 3 bases and J shed 0 bases, with 6 bases lying between them. Germline-derived CDR1 and CDR2 are DFQATT and SNEGSKA (reference sequence). The CDR3 protein is CSASRDSYNEQFF. Written as DNA, the CDR3 is TGCAGTGCTAGTCGGGACTCCTACAATGAGCAGTTCTTC.

The chain has TRBV2 and TRBJ2-3, with a possible D match to TRBD2 (6 bases). Germline CDR1 reads SNHLY; CDR2 reads FYNNEI. The CDR3 has 18 amino acids. Between the trimmed V and J ends, which lost 8 bases and 0 bases, there was a span of 24 bases. The chain's CDR3 is CASRRRFLTGTSTDTQYF. CDR3 in DNA: TGTGCCAGCCGTCGGAGGTTCTTGACCGGGACTAGCACAGATACGCAGTATTTT.

The chain has TRBV19 and TRBJ2-7; 10 bases agree with TRBD2. J gave up 4 bases and V 5 bases, and 8 bases lay outside the gene matches. Germline CDR1 reads LNHDA; CDR2 reads SQIVND (reference sequence). The CDR3 is 15 residues long. CDR3 residues: CASSSLLAGRYEQYF. Written as DNA, the CDR3 is TGTGCCAGTAGTTCCCTACTAGCGGGAAGGTACGAGCAGTACTTC.

The chain joins TRBV3-1 (or the pseudogene TRBV3-2) to TRBJ2-1, with 8 bases identical to TRBD2. The germline V gene encodes CDR1 LGHDT and CDR2 YNNKEL (reference sequence). Trimming at V came to 4 bases and at J to 3 bases, leaving 8 bases not matched to a gene. The CDR3 spans 16 residues. DNA of the CDR3: TGTGCCAGCAGCCGAGGACTAGCCATAGACTACAATGAGCAGTTCTTC. This gives the protein CASSRGLAIDYNEQFF.

Notes on this clone: This CDR3 is also generated by other DNA sequences in the sample. J is TRBJ2-1 and V is TRBV5-4; maybe TRBD2 (6 bases). The CDR3 totals 16 residues. Trimming removed 1 base at V and 4 bases at J, with 15 bases between. Germline V CDR1 and CDR2: SGHNT, YYREEE (reference sequence). The chain's CDR3 is CASSLPSSGSYNEQFF. The DNA for the CDR3 is TGTGCCAGCAGCTTGCCATCCAGCGGGTCTTACAATGAGCAGTTCTTC. Drawing the rest from reference TRBV5-4 and TRBJ2-1, the complete variable domain is ETGVTQSPTHLIKTRGQQVTLRCSSQSGHNTVSWYQQALGQGPQFIFQYYREEENGRGNFPPRFSGLQFPNYSSELNVNALELDDSALYLCASSLPSSGSYNEQFFGPGTRLTVL.

The chain combines TRBV5-4 with TRBJ2-5; D is possibly TRBD1 (5 bases). V lost 5 bases, J lost 2 bases, and 13 bases lay in between. In germline, CDR1 is SGHNT, CDR2 YYREEE (reference sequence). CDR3 size: 14 residues. This CDR3 reads CASRDQGKQETQYF. As DNA, the CDR3 is TGTGCCAGCAGAGATCAGGGCAAACAAGAGACCCAGTACTTC.

This clone was counted between two and nine times. V gene TRBV7-2 combines with J gene TRBJ1-2; 8 nucleotides align to TRBD1. After removal of 5 bases from V and 4 bases from J, the junction contained 9 bases not matched to a gene. Looked up from germline, CDR1 is SGHTA and CDR2 is FQGNSA. The CDR3 spans 15 residues. The CDR3 nucleotides are TGTGCCAGCAGCCAAAACGGGGGACAGGTCTATGGCTACACCTTC. This sequence encodes CASSQNGGQVYGYTF.

The rearrangement joins TRBV7-2 to TRBJ1-2, with 7 bases that match TRBD1. Germline CDR1 and CDR2: SGHTA and FQGNSA. V shed 3 bases, J shed 5 bases, and the junction held 3 bases outside the gene matches. The CDR3 covers 13 residues. CDR3 DNA: TGTGCCAGCAGCTTTGGGACAGCTTATGGCTACACCTTC. Translated, it gives CASSFGTAYGYTF.

The V call is TRBV5-1, the J call TRBJ1-5; D gene uncertain. CDR3 size: 17 residues. Trimming removed 4 bases from V and 0 bases from J, with 17 bases in between. The germline V gene has CDR1 SGHRS and CDR2 YFSETQ. CDR3 bases: TGCGCCAGCAGCCCCGGGGAAGGCTTCTATAGCAATCAGCCCCAGCATTTT. Amino acids: CASSPGEGFYSNQPQHF.

The chain recombines TRBV6-1 with TRBJ1-2; tentative D call: TRBD1 (6 bases). The CDR3 consists of 16 residues. Germline-derived CDR1 and CDR2 are MNHNS and SASEGT. The germline V and J ends were trimmed by 4 bases and 1 base, with 16 bases remaining between them. This chain's CDR3 is CASSVGAGELNYGYTF. The CDR3 region has the DNA TGTGCCAGCAGTGTCGGGGCAGGGGAGCTTAACTATGGCTACACCTTC.

The CDR3, as DNA: TGTGCCAGTAGTATATCCCCAAACAGGGGGCGCGACAATGAGCAGTTCTTC. Protein sequence: CASSISPNRGRDNEQFF. The chain joins TRBV19 to TRBJ2-1; TRBD1 aligns across 9 bases. The CDR3 contains 17 residues. The germline V gene encodes CDR1 LNHDA and CDR2 SQIVND (reference sequence). J gave up 5 bases and V 2 bases, and 10 bases lay outside the gene matches.

V usage is TRBV5-4 and J usage is TRBJ1-6; TRBD1 agrees at 9 bases. The CDR3 totals 18 residues. In germline, CDR1 is SGHNT, CDR2 YYREEE (reference sequence). Trimming took 2 bases from V and 0 from J; bases not matched to a gene: 6. CDR3 DNA sequence: TGTGCCAGCAGCTTCGGACAGGGGACCAGCTCCTATAATTCACCCCTCCACTTT. Protein product: CASSFGQGTSSYNSPLHF.

This clone was seen a few times. The genes are TRBV18 and TRBJ1-6; D is uncertain. There are 14 residues in the CDR3. V lost 3 bases to trimming and J lost 8 bases, with 11 bases between them. The germline V gene has CDR1 KGHSH and CDR2 LQKENI. The CDR3 DNA follows: TGTGCCAGCTCACCCTCGCGGGAGTATTCACCCCTCCACTTT. Translated: CASSPSREYSPLHF.

The chain has TRBV10-3 and TRBJ1-6, with TRBD1 as a possible D gene (6 bases). Looked up from germline, CDR1 is ENHRY and CDR2 is SYGVKD. This CDR3 contains 12 residues. V gave up 10 bases and J gave up 6 bases, with 10 bases separating them. The CDR3 reads CATGQINSPLHF. The CDR3 DNA follows: TGTGCCACCGGACAGATTAATTCACCCCTCCACTTT.

This clone was detected only once. The chain carries TRBV5-1 and TRBJ2-7, with D maybe TRBD1 (6 bases). V gave up 6 bases and J gave up 2 bases, with 21 bases separating them. The CDR3 is made up of 16 amino acids. Germline V gene sequence: CDR1 SGHRS, CDR2 YFSETQ. The CDR3 reads CASTAAPQGSPYEQYF. The CDR3 nucleotides are TGCGCCAGCACCGCAGCCCCGCAGGGGTCTCCCTACGAGCAGTACTTC. Combining the CDR3 with reference TRBV5-1 and TRBJ2-7 gives the whole variable domain KAGVTQTPRYLIKTRGQQVTLSCSPISGHRSVSWYQQTPGQGLQFLFEYFSETQRNKGNFPGRFSGRQFSNSRSEMNVSTLELGDSALYLCASTAAPQGSPYEQYFGPGTRLTVT.

The rearrangement uses TRBV7-2 and TRBJ2-5; D might be TRBD2 (7 bases). Looked up from germline, CDR1 is SGHTA and CDR2 is FQGNSA. V was shortened by 5 bases and J by 4 bases, with 20 bases between the two germline ends. The CDR3 has 16 amino acids. The CDR3: CASSTGTMVAGETQYF. CDR3 coding DNA: TGTGCCAGCAGCACAGGGACTATGGTGGCGGGAGAGACCCAGTACTTC.

Points on this clone: At one boundary the junction diverges from the germline segment, which might be a read error. CDR3 sequence (DNA): TGTGCCACCAGCCGAGACAGGGTAAGGGGATTTGGCAATCAGCCCCAGCATTTT. Amino acid sequence: CATSRDRVRGFGNQPQHF. The J gene is TRBJ1-5, the V gene TRBV15; 7 bases are shared with TRBD1. This CDR3 contains 18 residues. Germline V lookup: CDR1 LNHNV, CDR2 YYDKDF (reference sequence).

The chain carries TRBV6-2 or TRBV6-3 and TRBJ2-1; 10 nucleotides match TRBD2. The CDR3 has 14 residues. Germline values: CDR1 MNHEY, CDR2 SVGEGT. V dropped 6 bases and J dropped 8; count of bases not matched to a gene: 7. The CDR3, as DNA: TGTGCCAGCAGCTCGGGACTAGCGAGCGATGAGCAGTTCTTC. As protein: CASSSGLASDEQFF.

This clone showed up just a few times. The chain joins TRBV7-8 to TRBJ2-3; the match to TRBD2 covers 15 bases. The CDR3 sequence is 19 residues long. Trimming removed 5 bases from V and 6 bases from J; junction bases left unmatched: 15. From germline, CDR1 is SGHVS and CDR2 FQNEAQ. Written as DNA, the CDR3 is TGTGCCAGCAGCGGGTGGACTAGCGGGGGGGCGGATGGTGTTGATACGCAGTATTTT. It yields the protein CASSGWTSGGADGVDTQYF.

The chain has TRBV6-6 and TRBJ1-6, with a possible D match to TRBD1 (5 bases). Germline CDR1 MNHNY, CDR2 SVGAGI (reference sequence). This CDR3 spans 16 amino acids. The V end lost 6 bases, the J end lost 3 bases, and 15 bases lay between the germline ends. The CDR3 spells CASRTGGGGYNSPLHF. In nucleotides, the CDR3 is TGTGCCAGCAGGACGGGGGGGGGTGGCTATAATTCACCCCTCCACTTT.

The V call is TRBV28, the J call TRBJ1-2, with D hard to call. V was clipped by 0 bases and J by 2 bases, with 10 bases between them. This CDR3 comprises 15 residues. Germline-derived CDR1 and CDR2 are MDHEN and SYDVKM. CDR3 amino acids: CASSLWRVGNYGYTF. The CDR3 nucleotides are TGTGCCAGCAGTTTATGGAGGGTGGGGAACTATGGCTACACCTTC.

This chain links TRBV7-3 with TRBJ2-7; 8 bases fit TRBD2. The CDR3 spans 13 residues. Germline V gene lookup returns CDR1 SGHTA and CDR2 FQGTGA. The V segment lost 10 bases and the J segment 1 base; nucleotides outside the gene matches: 6. The CDR3 nucleotides read TGTGCCACCGCACTAGCGGAATCCTACGAGCAGTACTTC. It specifies CATALAESYEQYF.

The chain is built from TRBV6-4 and TRBJ2-1; 7 nucleotides match TRBD2. The CDR3 has 14 residues. CDR1 is MRHNA and CDR2 is SNTAGT in the germline V gene. Germline trimming cut 8 bases from V and 11 bases from J; bases unmatched to any gene: 15. The CDR3 nucleotides read TGTGCCAGCTCAACGGTGGGCGGGAGACCTCAGCAGTTCTTC. It yields the protein CASSTVGGRPQQFF.